Sequencing of this T cell receptor beta chain was carried out in a study of blood T cell repertoires in COVID-19. Study-wide background: Whether acute or convalescent, the COVID-19 samples came from the United States, Italy and Spain. Sources were T cells, B-cell-depleted T cells, or PBMCs; the material itself was cDNA or gDNA.

Germline CDR1 is GTSNPN and CDR2 is SVGIG (reference sequence). This CDR3 has 14 amino acids. With 2 bases removed from V and 3 bases from J, the gap between germline ends came to 10 bases. In the authors' workflow: Nucleated cell number was recorded as an estimate derived from reference gene primer amplification. Some clones are missing from TCRdb's copy, which holds only in-frame ones; the method was immunoSEQ multiplex PCR. For V, J and clone size, that table is used; D and trimming come from the DNA. Of 19,000 or so clones listed, roughly 91% were seen once; the top ten hold approximately 17%. The chain combines TRBV30 with TRBJ1-4; a weak D match, TRBD1 (6 bases). Sequencing used peripheral blood. This receptor was taken from a man in his 70s with active COVID-19. The CDR3 nucleotides are TGTGCCTGGAGTACACAGGGAGCTAATGAAAAACTGTTTTTT. Amino acid sequence: CAWSTQGANEKLFF. Full variable domain (outside the CDR3, taken from reference TRBV30 and TRBJ1-4): SQTIHQWPATLVQPVGSPLSLECTVEGTSNPNLYWYRQAAGRGLQLLFYSVGIGQISSEVPQNLSASRPQDRQFILSSKKLLLSDSGFYLCAWSTQGANEKLFFGSGTQLSVL.